The 19 T cell receptor beta chains listed next were all sequenced from one sample in a study of cytomegalovirus exposure and HLA in healthy donors. With 60 Vbeta and 13 Jbeta primers, the PCR was carried out. Profiling relied on immunoSEQ multiplex PCR, and the TCRdb table lists in-frame clones only, not all of them. This sample has 150,000 to 200,000 clones, with approximately 72% found just once. Sequenced sample: PBMCs. The receptors stem from a man between 45 and 60 years old in good health and CMV-seronegative.

V and J are TRBV7-2 and TRBJ2-5; unclear D gene. Germline V gene data show CDR1 as SGHTA and CDR2 as FQGNSA. V lost 4 bases and J 5 bases, leaving 8 bases between the germline ends. There are 12 residues in the CDR3. The DNA for the CDR3 is TGTGCCAGCAGCTCCACGAGCGAGACCCAGTACTTC. Amino acids: CASSSTSETQYF.

The chain has TRBV5-1 and TRBJ2-1; D call uncertain. Trimming removed 2 bases at V and 0 bases at J, with 9 bases between. The CDR3 has 15 residues. Germline values: CDR1 SGHRS, CDR2 YFSETQ. The DNA for the CDR3 is TGCGCCAGCAGCTTAAGAGGAAGCTCCTACAATGAGCAGTTCTTC. Its translation: CASSLRGSSYNEQFF.

The chain combines TRBV7-8 with TRBJ1-2; 7 bases match TRBD1. The V and J ends lost 5 bases and 4 bases, in that order; junction bases with no gene match: 4. The CDR3 sequence is 13 residues long. Germline CDR1 reads SGHVS; CDR2 reads FQNEAQ. The CDR3, as DNA: TGTGCCAGCAGCCCGACAGGGTTCTATGGCTACACCTTC. Translation: CASSPTGFYGYTF.

This clone has just a few counts. The V gene is TRBV4-3, the J gene TRBJ1-6; 9 nucleotides align to TRBD1. V gave up 0 bases and J gave up 8 bases; unmatched junction bases: 8. Germline lookup yields CDR1 LGHNA and CDR2 YSLEER. The CDR3 spans 17 residues. CDR3 nucleotide sequence: TGCGCCAGCAGCCAAGAAGTACTGGGACAGGGTTATTCACCCCTCCACTTT. It codes for CASSQEVLGQGYSPLHF.

The J gene is TRBJ2-3, the V gene TRBV7-9, with D maybe TRBD1 (6 bases). Germline values: CDR1 SEHNR, CDR2 FQNEAQ (reference sequence). V was trimmed by 4 bases and J by 3 bases, leaving 20 bases between them. The CDR3 extends over 17 amino acids. The chain's CDR3 is CASSSTGLPRETDTQYF. CDR3 sequence (DNA): TGTGCCAGCAGCTCCACAGGGCTTCCAAGAGAGACAGATACGCAGTATTTT.

This chain joins TRBV7-2 and TRBJ2-3, with 8 bases fitting TRBD2. The ends lost 5 bases at V and 3 bases at J; junction bases unmatched: 13. The CDR3 contains 17 residues. Germline V gene sequence: CDR1 SGHTA, CDR2 FQGNSA. Here the CDR3 DNA reads TGTGCCAGCAGCGCGACCGCCGGGACTAGGATGACAGATACGCAGTATTTT. Its protein is CASSATAGTRMTDTQYF.

This clone was seen once. The J gene is TRBJ1-5, the V gene TRBV5-4; D is possibly TRBD1 (6 bases). The V gene's germline CDR1 is SGHNT and CDR2 YYREEE (reference sequence). The CDR3 length is 15 residues. V was pared by 0 bases and J by 1 base, with 8 bases between. The CDR3 sequence is CASSLGDTSNQPQHF. CDR3 in DNA: TGTGCCAGCAGCTTGGGGGACACGAGCAATCAGCCCCAGCATTTT.

The chain is built from TRBV5-1 and TRBJ2-2; a possible D gene is TRBD1 (5 bases). The CDR3 covers 13 residues. Trimming removed 5 bases from V and 5 bases from J, with 10 bases in between. In germline, CDR1 is SGHRS, CDR2 YFSETQ. CDR3 sequence (DNA): TGCGCCAGCAGAGCAGGGATTACCGGGGAGCTGTTTTTT. The encoded protein is CASRAGITGELFF.

The chain couples TRBV6-1 to TRBJ1-5; 8 bases agree with TRBD1. The germline V gene has CDR1 MNHNS and CDR2 SASEGT. The J segment lost 4 bases and the V segment lost 7 bases, leaving 3 bases of the junction unmatched. This CDR3 region has 13 residues. CDR3 in DNA: TGTGCCAGCACCTGGACAGGGAATCAGCCCCAGCATTTT. Its translation is CASTWTGNQPQHF.

The CDR3 protein is CASHRDGNTEAFF. The CDR3 nucleotides read TGTGCCAGCCACAGGGACGGTAACACTGAAGCTTTCTTT. The rearrangement links TRBV28 to TRBJ1-1, with D tentatively TRBD1 (6 bases). Trimming shortened V by 8 bases and J by 2 bases, and 12 bases separated the two germline ends. Germline V gives CDR1 MDHEN, CDR2 SYDVKM. CDR3 length equals 13 residues.

The chain carries TRBV19 and TRBJ2-4; TRBD1 agrees at 10 bases. J gave up 0 bases and V 8 bases, and 13 bases lay outside the gene matches. From germline, CDR1 is LNHDA and CDR2 SQIVND (reference sequence). This CDR3 spans 18 amino acids. The CDR3 region has the DNA TGTGCCAGTGCCTCCGGGACAGGGGATGAAATAGCCAAAAACATTCAGTACTTC. The encoded protein is CASASGTGDEIAKNIQYF.

This clone was detected a few times. This CDR3 reads CASSPPGQTNQPQHF. DNA of the CDR3: TGTGCCAGCTCACCGCCGGGACAGACCAATCAGCCCCAGCATTTT. J is TRBJ1-5 and V is TRBV18; 7 positions agree with TRBD1. CDR3 length equals 15 residues. With V trimmed by 3 bases and J by 3 bases, 5 bases remained unmatched. The germline V gene encodes CDR1 KGHSH and CDR2 LQKENI.

The chain employs TRBV7-3 and TRBJ2-3, with D tentatively TRBD1 (5 bases). The CDR3 has 15 residues. CDR1 is SGHTA and CDR2 is FQGTGA in the germline V gene. Trimming took off 5 bases at V and 1 base at J, with 13 bases between the two ends. The CDR3 sequence is CASSPRVRGTDTQYF. The CDR3 DNA is TGTGCCAGCAGCCCCAGGGTGCGAGGCACAGATACGCAGTATTTT.

The genes are TRBV11-2 and TRBJ2-1; 8 nucleotides align to TRBD1. This CDR3 has 15 amino acids. Looked up from germline, CDR1 is SGHAT and CDR2 is FQNNGV. Germline trimming cut 5 bases from V and 11 bases from J; bases unmatched to any gene: 14. CDR3 sequence reads: CASSRRLTGQGKQFF. The CDR3 bases are TGTGCCAGCAGCAGAAGACTAACAGGACAGGGCAAGCAGTTCTTC. Drawing the rest from reference TRBV11-2 and TRBJ2-1, the complete variable domain is EAGVAQSPRYKIIEKRQSVAFWCNPISGHATLYWYQQILGQGPKLLIQFQNNGVVDDSQLPKDRFSAERLKGVDSTLKIQPAKLEDSAVYLCASSRRLTGQGKQFFGPGTRLTVL.

The rearrangement links TRBV7-2 to TRBJ1-3; maybe TRBD1 (5 bases). CDR3 size: 15 residues. Trimming shortened V by 5 bases and J by 4 bases, and 15 bases separated the two germline ends. Germline V lookup: CDR1 SGHTA, CDR2 FQGNSA. In DNA, the CDR3 is TGTGCCAGCAGCCGGGACTGGGTAACCGGAAACACCATATATTTT. This encodes CASSRDWVTGNTIYF.

CDR3: CASSLSGATRRYGYTF. The CDR3 DNA sequence: TGTGCCAGCAGTTTATCGGGAGCCACAAGAAGGTATGGCTACACCTTC. V gene TRBV27 combines with J gene TRBJ1-2; no definite D call. The CDR3 extends over 16 amino acids. The V end was cut by 0 bases, the J end by 5 bases, with 16 bases between. Germline V gene sequence: CDR1 MNHEY, CDR2 SMNVEV (reference sequence).

This chain links TRBV2 with TRBJ1-2, with 9 bases identical to TRBD1. V dropped 6 bases and J dropped 4; count of bases not matched to a gene: 3. The CDR3 has 13 amino acids. CDR1 SNHLY and CDR2 FYNNEI come from the germline V gene. The CDR3 coding sequence is TGTGCCAGCAGGGACAGGGGAGGCTATGGCTACACCTTC. Translating it yields CASRDRGGYGYTF.

The chain has TRBV9 and TRBJ1-1; tentative D call: TRBD1 (5 bases). CDR1 is SGDLS and CDR2 is YYNGEE in the germline V gene. This CDR3 has 14 amino acids. Deletions cut 0 bases from V and 0 bases from J, with 6 bases between. This chain's CDR3 is CASSVEGVNTEAFF. The CDR3 DNA is TGTGCCAGCAGCGTAGAAGGGGTGAACACTGAAGCTTTCTTT.

This clone was picked up a small number of times. This chain links TRBV5-1 with TRBJ1-2; 9 nucleotides align to TRBD1. J was trimmed by 4 bases and V by 7 bases; bases with no gene match: 5. The CDR3 runs 13 residues. Germline V gene lookup returns CDR1 SGHRS and CDR2 YFSETQ. CDR3 sequence: CASRQGEGYGYTF. For the CDR3, the DNA is TGCGCCAGCCGACAGGGGGAAGGCTATGGCTACACCTTC.